Sequencing of this TCR beta chain was carried out in a study of T-cell memory formation after mild COVID-19. Study summary: The TCR clusters were mostly specific to one donor.

CDR3 length: 12 residues. Looked up from germline, CDR1 is SQVTM and CDR2 is ANQGSEA. Trimming took off 6 bases at V and 2 bases at J, with 11 bases between the two ends. About this clonotype: The antigen is undetermined.

Points from the study as a whole: CD8+ contracting clones occupied EMRA, while CD4+ ones occupied mainly CM and EM. Some SARS-CoV-2-responding clones were already detected in memory before infection.

TCRdb re-analysed the 5' RACE reads in MiXCR, keeping a single row per CDR3 protein. The data show hundreds of thousands of distinct CDR3 sequences, over 15% seen once. The sample consisted of PBMCs or a T cell subset sorted from them (not recorded which). The genes are TRBV29-1 and TRBJ2-7; a weak D match, TRBD2 (5 bases). This clonotype originated in an adult woman who had mild COVID-19 (a few samples of this study predate the infection). Cell type and time point are not known. The CDR3 DNA is TGCAGCGTAGAGGGAGCCGCCTACGAGCAGTACTTC. Protein product: CSVEGAAYEQYF.